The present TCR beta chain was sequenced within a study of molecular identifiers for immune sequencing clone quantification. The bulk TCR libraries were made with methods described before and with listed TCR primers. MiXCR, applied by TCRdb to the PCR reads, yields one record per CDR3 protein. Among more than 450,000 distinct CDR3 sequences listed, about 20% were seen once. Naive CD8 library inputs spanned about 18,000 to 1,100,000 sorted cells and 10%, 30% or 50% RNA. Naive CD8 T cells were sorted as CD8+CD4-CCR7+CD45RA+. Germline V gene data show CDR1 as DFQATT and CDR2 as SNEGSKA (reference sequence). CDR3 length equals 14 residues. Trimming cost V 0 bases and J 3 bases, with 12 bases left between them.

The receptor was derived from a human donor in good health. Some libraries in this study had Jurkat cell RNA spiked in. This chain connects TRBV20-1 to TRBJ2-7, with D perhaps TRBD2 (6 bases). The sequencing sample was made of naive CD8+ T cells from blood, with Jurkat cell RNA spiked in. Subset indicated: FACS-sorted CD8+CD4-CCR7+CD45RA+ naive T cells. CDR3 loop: CSARDSGRVYEQYF. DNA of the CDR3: TGCAGTGCTAGAGATAGCGGCAGGGTCTACGAGCAGTACTTC.